Each of the 10 T cell receptor beta chains below was sequenced from the same sample in a study of spatial heterogeneity in lung cancer. Time point indicated: sample taken at primary tumor resection. No cells were sorted before sequencing. The whole RNA sequenced was extracted from tumor, nontumor lung or frozen PBMC. TCRdb analysed the 5' RACE reads with MiXCR anew, one entry per CDR3 protein. The sample contains 23,000 or so distinct CDR3 sequences, about 4.7% of which appear only once. The sequenced sample was PBMCs, obtained at surgery. The receptors come from a male donor with early-stage non-small cell lung cancer.

The table lists this clonotype with many counts. This chain uses TRBV6-2 or TRBV6-3 with TRBJ2-7; 8 bases align to TRBD2. J gave up 3 bases and V 7 bases, and 2 bases lay outside the gene matches. The CDR3 runs to 12 residues. Germline V gene sequence: CDR1 MNHEY, CDR2 SVGEGT. CDR3 nucleotides: TGTGCCAGCAAAACTAGCGGCTACGAGCAGTACTTC. Translation gives CASKTSGYEQYF.

This clonotype has only a few counts. This rearrangement joins TRBV6-2 or TRBV6-3 to TRBJ2-2; 7 bases are shared with TRBD1. The CDR3 is 14 residues long. CDR1 and CDR2 (germline): MNHEY, SVGEGT. V lost 7 bases and J lost 1; bases outside the gene matches: 3. The CDR3 DNA sequence: TGTGCCAGCAAGGGGGCGCGGAACACCGGGGAGCTGTTTTTT. Its translation: CASKGARNTGELFF.

This clonotype was counted at least ten times. J is TRBJ1-1 and V is TRBV6-1; D gene ambiguous. This CDR3 is built from 13 residues. The germline V gene encodes CDR1 MNHNS and CDR2 SASEGT. The ends were cut back, 6 bases at V and 2 bases at J, with 10 bases in the middle. CDR3 protein: CASSDQVNTEAFF. CDR3 in DNA: TGTGCCAGCAGCGATCAGGTTAACACTGAAGCTTTCTTT.

This clonotype was recorded at least ten times. The J gene is TRBJ1-5, the V gene TRBV27; no firm D call. The CDR3 is 14 amino acids. Germline V gene sequence: CDR1 MNHEY, CDR2 SMNVEV (reference sequence). Trimming took off 6 bases at V and 5 bases at J, with 14 bases between the two ends. CDR3 residues: CASRPTTGDQPQHF. The DNA of the CDR3 is TGTGCCAGCAGGCCCACGACCGGAGATCAGCCCCAGCATTTT.

Many counts were recorded for this clonotype. The rearrangement links TRBV28 to TRBJ2-7, with D unclear. Germline lookup yields CDR1 MDHEN and CDR2 SYDVKM. V was pared by 6 bases and J by 2 bases, with 14 bases between. The CDR3 runs to 14 residues. This CDR3 is CASSGGSSPYEQYF. CDR3 coding DNA: TGTGCCAGCAGCGGCGGTTCATCCCCCTACGAGCAGTACTTC.

The chain joins TRBV7-2 to TRBJ2-2; 8 bases line up with TRBD1. This CDR3 is built from 15 residues. CDR1 SGHTA and CDR2 FQGNSA come from the germline V gene. V shed 8 bases, J shed 3 bases, and the junction held 8 bases outside the gene matches. The CDR3 sequence: CASSDRGGDTGELFF. As DNA, the CDR3 is TGTGCCAGCTCTGACAGGGGTGGCGACACCGGGGAGCTGTTTTTT. Supplemented by reference TRBV7-2 and TRBJ2-2, the full variable domain reads GAGVSQSPSNKVTEKGKDVELRCDPISGHTALYWYRQSLGQGLEFLIYFQGNSAPDKSGLPSDRFSAERTGGSVSTLTIQRTQQEDSAVYLCASSDRGGDTGELFFGEGSRLTVL.

This clonotype was counted many times. The chain is built from TRBV24-1 and TRBJ1-2; 7 nucleotides agree with TRBD1. The CDR3 has 15 residues. J lost 3 bases, V lost 4 bases, and 7 bases had no gene match. Germline CDR1 KGHDR, CDR2 SFDVKD. As DNA, the CDR3 is TGTGCCACCAGTGACCCTACCCAGGGGGACTATGGCTACACCTTC. Its protein is CATSDPTQGDYGYTF.

This clonotype was detected ten times or more. CDR3 DNA: TGCGCCAGCAGCATACAGGGGGAAGACACCGGGGAGCTGTTTTTT. It encodes CASSIQGEDTGELFF. V and J are TRBV5-1 and TRBJ2-2; 8 bases match TRBD1. The CDR3 is 15 residues long. Germline V CDR1 and CDR2: SGHRS, YFSETQ. J lost 3 bases, V lost 4 bases, and 5 bases had no gene match.

This clonotype is labeled as medium-sized. The chain employs TRBV14 and TRBJ1-1, with 7 bases aligning to TRBD1. Trimming took 1 base from V and 3 from J; bases not matched to a gene: 5. Germline V gene sequence: CDR1 SGHDN, CDR2 FVKESK. This CDR3 has 15 amino acids. The CDR3 bases are TGTGCCAGCAGCCAAGTTAAGGGGGCGCACACTGAAGCTTTCTTT. This gives the protein CASSQVKGAHTEAFF.

This clonotype ranks as medium-sized. J is TRBJ2-1 and V is TRBV7-2; 10 nucleotides match TRBD1. Germline V gives CDR1 SGHTA, CDR2 FQGNSA. This CDR3 region has 16 residues. With 5 bases clipped from V and 3 bases from J, the junction kept 7 bases outside the gene matches. Written as DNA, the CDR3 is TGTGCCAGCAGCCACACCGGGACAGGGGACTACAATGAGCAGTTCTTC. This gives the protein CASSHTGTGDYNEQFF.